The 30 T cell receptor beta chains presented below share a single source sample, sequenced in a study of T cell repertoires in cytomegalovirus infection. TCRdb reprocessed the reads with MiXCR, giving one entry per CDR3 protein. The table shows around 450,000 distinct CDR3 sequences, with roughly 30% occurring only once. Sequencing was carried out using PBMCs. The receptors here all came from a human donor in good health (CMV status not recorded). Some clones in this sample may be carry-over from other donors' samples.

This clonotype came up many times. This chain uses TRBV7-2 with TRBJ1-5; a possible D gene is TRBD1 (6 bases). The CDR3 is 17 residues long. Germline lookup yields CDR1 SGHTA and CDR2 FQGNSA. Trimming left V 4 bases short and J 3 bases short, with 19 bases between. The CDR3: CASSSRGGMGTNQPQHF. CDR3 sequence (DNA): TGTGCCAGCAGCTCGAGGGGGGGAATGGGGACCAATCAGCCCCAGCATTTT.

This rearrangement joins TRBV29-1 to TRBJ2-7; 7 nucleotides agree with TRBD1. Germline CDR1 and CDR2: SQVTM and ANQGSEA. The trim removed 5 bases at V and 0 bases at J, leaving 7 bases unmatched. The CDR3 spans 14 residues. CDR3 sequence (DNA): TGCAGCGTTATCACCCAGGGGGTCTCCTACGAGCAGTACTTC. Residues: CSVITQGVSYEQYF.

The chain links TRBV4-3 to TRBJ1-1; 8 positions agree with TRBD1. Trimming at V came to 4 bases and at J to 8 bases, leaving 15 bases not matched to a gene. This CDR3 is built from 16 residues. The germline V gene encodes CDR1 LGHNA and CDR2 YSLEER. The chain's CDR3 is CASSPGQGMIGGEAFF. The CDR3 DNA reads TGCGCCAGCAGCCCAGGACAGGGAATGATTGGTGGAGAAGCTTTCTTT.

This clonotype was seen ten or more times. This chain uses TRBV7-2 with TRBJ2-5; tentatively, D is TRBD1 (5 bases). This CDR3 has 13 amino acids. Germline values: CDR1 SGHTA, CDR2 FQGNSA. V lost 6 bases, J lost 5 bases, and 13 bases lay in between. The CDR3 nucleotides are TGTGCCAGCAGTTCCAGGGCCTCGGAGACCCAGTACTTC. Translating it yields CASSSRASETQYF.

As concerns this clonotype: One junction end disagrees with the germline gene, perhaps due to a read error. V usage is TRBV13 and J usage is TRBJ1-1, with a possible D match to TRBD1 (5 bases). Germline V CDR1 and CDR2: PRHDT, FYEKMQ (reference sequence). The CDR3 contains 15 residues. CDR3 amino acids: CASSPFGGLNTEAFF. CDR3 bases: TGTGCCAGCAGCCCCTTTGGGGGGTTGAATACTGAAGCTTTCTTT.

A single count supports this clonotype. The CDR3 DNA reads TGTGCCAGCAGCCAGGGGGGAGGAGGATACAATGAGCAGTTCTTC. Amino acids: CASSQGGGGYNEQFF. V usage is TRBV5-6 and J usage is TRBJ2-1, with a weak D call TRBD1 (7 bases). Trimming removed 4 bases at V and 4 bases at J, with 15 bases between. Per germline, CDR1 SGHDT and CDR2 YYEEEE. The CDR3 spans 15 residues.

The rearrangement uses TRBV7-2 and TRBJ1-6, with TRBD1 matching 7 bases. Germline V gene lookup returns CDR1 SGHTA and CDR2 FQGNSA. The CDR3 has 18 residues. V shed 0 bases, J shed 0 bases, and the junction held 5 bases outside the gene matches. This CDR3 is CASSLALPGGSYNSPLHF. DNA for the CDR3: TGTGCCAGCAGCTTAGCCCTTCCAGGGGGCTCCTATAATTCACCCCTCCACTTT.

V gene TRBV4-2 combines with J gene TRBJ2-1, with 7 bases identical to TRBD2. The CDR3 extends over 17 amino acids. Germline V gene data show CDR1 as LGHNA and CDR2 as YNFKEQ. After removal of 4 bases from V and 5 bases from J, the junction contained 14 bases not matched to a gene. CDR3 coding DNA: TGTGCCAGCAGCCCTATTTTAGCGGGCCCTATGAACAATGAGCAGTTCTTC. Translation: CASSPILAGPMNNEQFF.

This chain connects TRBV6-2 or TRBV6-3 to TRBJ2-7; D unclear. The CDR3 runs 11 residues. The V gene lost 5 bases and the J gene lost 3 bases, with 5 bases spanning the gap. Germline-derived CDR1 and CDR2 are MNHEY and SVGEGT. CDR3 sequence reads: CASSALYEQYF. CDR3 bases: TGTGCCAGCAGTGCCCTCTACGAGCAGTACTTC.

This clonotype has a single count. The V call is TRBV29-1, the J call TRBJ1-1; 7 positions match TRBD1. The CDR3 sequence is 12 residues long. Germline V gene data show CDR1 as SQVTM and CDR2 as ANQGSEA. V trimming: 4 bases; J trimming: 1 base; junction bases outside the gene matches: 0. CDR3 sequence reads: CSVGTGNTEAFF. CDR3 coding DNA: TGCAGCGTTGGGACAGGGAACACTGAAGCTTTCTTT.

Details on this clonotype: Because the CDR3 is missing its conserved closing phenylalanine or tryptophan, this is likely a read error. The CDR3: CASSSSPGQGNYEQYY. The CDR3 region has the DNA TGTGCCAGCAGCTCCTCACCCGGACAGGGTAATTACGAGCAGTACTAC. The V and J genes are TRBV5-5 and TRBJ2-7; TRBD1 agrees at 8 bases. The CDR3 has 16 residues. V lost 3 bases, J lost 4 bases, and 12 bases stayed unmatched. CDR1 and CDR2 (germline): SGHKS, YYEKEE (reference sequence).

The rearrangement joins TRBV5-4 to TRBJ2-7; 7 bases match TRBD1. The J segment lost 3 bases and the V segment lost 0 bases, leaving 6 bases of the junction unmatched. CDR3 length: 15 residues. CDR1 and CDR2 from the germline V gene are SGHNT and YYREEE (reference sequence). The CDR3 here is CASSLASGTDYEQYF. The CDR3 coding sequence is TGTGCCAGCAGCTTGGCCTCTGGGACAGACTACGAGCAGTACTTC.

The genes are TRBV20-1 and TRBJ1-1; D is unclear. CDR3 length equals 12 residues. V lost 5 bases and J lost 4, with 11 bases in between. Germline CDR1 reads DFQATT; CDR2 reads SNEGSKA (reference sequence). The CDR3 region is CSARDIGTEAFF. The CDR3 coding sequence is TGCAGTGCTCGCGACATAGGCACTGAAGCTTTCTTT.

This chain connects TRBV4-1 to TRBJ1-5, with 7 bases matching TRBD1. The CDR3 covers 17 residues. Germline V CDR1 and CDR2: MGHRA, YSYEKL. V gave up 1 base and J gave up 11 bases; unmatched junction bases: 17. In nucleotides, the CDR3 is TGCGCCAGCAGCCAAGCGCCAGGGACAGTACAACAAGGGTCCCAGCATTTT. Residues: CASSQAPGTVQQGSQHF.

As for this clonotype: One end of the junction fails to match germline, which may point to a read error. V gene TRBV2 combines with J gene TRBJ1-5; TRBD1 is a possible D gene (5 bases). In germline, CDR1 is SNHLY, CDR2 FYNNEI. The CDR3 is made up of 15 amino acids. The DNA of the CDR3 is TGTGCCAGCCGGGCGGGTGACAGTGGCAATCAACCCCAGCATTTT. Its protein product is CASRAGDSGNQPQHF.

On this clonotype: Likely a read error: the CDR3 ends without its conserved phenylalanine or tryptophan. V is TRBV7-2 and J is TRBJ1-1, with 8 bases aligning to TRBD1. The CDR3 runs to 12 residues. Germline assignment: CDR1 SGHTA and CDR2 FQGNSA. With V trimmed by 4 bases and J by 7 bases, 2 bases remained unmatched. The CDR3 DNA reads TGTGCCAGCAGCTCGACAGGGGTTGAAGCTTTCTGT. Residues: CASSSTGVEAFC.

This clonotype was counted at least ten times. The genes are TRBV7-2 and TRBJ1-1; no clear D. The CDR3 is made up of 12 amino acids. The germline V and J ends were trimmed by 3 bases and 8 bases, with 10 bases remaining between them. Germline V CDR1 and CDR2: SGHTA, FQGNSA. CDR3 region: CASSFGPGEAFF. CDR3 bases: TGTGCCAGCAGCTTCGGACCCGGGGAAGCTTTCTTT.

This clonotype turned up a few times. CDR3 nucleotides: TGTGCCAGTAGTATCGGACAGAGATTAGCCAAAAACATTCAGTACTTC. Its protein product is CASSIGQRLAKNIQYF. The chain links TRBV19 to TRBJ2-4, with D possibly being TRBD1 (6 bases). The CDR3 is 16 amino acids. V was trimmed by 3 bases and J by 0 bases, leaving 12 bases between them. The germline V gene encodes CDR1 LNHDA and CDR2 SQIVND (reference sequence).

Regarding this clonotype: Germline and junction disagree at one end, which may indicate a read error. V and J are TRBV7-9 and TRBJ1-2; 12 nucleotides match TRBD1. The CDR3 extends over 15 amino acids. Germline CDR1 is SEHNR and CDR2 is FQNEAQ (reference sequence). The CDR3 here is CASGLGTGGWGGYTF. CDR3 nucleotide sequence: TGTGCCAGCGGCTTAGGGACAGGGGGCTGGGGTGGCTACACCTTC.

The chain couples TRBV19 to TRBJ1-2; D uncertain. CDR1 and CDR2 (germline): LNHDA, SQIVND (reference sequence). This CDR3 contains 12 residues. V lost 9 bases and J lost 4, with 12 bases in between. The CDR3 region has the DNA TGTGCCAGCGCGACATCCTTCTATGGCTACACCTTC. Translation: CASATSFYGYTF.

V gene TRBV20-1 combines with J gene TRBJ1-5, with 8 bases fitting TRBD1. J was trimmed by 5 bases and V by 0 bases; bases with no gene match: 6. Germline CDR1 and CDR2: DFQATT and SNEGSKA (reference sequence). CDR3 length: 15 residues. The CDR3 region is CSARDAAGGDQPQHF. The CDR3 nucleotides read TGCAGTGCTAGAGATGCCGCAGGGGGCGATCAGCCCCAGCATTTT.

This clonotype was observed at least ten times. Here the CDR3 reads CASSLSRDRNQPQHF. The CDR3 DNA is TGTGCCAGCAGCTTAAGCCGGGACAGGAATCAGCCCCAGCATTTT. The V gene is TRBV7-8, the J gene TRBJ1-5; 8 bases agree with TRBD1. Looked up from germline, CDR1 is SGHVS and CDR2 is FQNEAQ. V trimming: 2 bases; J trimming: 4 bases; junction bases outside the gene matches: 4. The CDR3 is 15 residues long.

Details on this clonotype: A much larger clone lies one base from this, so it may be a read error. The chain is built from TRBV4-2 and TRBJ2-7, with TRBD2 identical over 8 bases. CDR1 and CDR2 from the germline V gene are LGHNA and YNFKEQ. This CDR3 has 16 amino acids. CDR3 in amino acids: CSSSALLGRGDPEQYF. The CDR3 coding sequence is TGTTCCAGCAGCGCCCTGCTGGGGCGGGGGGATCCCGAGCAGTACTTC.

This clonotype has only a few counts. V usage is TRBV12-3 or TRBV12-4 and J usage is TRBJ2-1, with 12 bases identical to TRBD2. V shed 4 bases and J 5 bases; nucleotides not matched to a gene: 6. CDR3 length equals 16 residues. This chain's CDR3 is CASSYTSGGWDNEQFF. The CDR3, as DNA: TGTGCCAGCAGTTATACTAGCGGGGGGTGGGACAATGAGCAGTTCTTC.

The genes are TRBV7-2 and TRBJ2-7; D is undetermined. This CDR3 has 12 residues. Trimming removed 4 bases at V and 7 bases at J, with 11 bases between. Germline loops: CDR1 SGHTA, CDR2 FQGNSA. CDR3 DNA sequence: TGTGCCAGCAGCTCCCTGGGGATGGAGCAGTACTTC. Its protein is CASSSLGMEQYF.

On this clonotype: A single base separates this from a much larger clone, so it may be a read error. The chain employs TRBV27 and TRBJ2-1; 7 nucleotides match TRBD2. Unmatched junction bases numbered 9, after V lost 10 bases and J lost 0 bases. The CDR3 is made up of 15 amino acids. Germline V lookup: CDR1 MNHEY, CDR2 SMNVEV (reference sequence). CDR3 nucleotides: TGTGCCACCCGGTTCACGGGGGGCTCCTACAATGAGCAGTTCTTC. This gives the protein CATRFTGGSYNEQFF.

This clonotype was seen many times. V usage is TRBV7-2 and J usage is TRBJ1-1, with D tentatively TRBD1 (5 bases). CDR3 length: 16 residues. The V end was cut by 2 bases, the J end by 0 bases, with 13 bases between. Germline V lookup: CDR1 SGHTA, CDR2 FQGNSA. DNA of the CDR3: TGTGCCAGCAGCTTACGGTCAGGGCCCATGAACACTGAAGCTTTCTTT. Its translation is CASSLRSGPMNTEAFF.

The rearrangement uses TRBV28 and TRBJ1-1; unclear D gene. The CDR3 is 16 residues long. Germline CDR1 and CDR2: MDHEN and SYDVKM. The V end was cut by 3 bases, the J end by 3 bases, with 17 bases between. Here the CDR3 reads CASSLGDKEGDTEAFF. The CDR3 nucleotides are TGTGCCAGCAGTTTGGGAGACAAGGAAGGAGACACTGAAGCTTTCTTT.

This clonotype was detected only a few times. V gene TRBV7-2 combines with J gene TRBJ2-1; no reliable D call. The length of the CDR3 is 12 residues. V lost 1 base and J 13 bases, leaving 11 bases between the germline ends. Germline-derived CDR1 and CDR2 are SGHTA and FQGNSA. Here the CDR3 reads CASSLESGSQFF. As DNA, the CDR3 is TGTGCCAGCAGCTTAGAATCGGGCAGCCAGTTCTTC.

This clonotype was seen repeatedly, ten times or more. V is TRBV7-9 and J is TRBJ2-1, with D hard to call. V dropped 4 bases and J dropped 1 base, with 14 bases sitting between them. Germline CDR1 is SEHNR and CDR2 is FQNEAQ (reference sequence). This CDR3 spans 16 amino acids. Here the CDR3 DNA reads TGTGCCAGCAGCTCCCCCGACCTAAAGTCCTACAATGAGCAGTTCTTC. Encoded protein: CASSSPDLKSYNEQFF.